This T cell receptor (beta chain) emerged from a study of molecular identifiers for immune sequencing clone quantification (dated by TCRdb to the late 2010s). Background for the entire study: In a replicate experiment, RNA from around 20,000 or 100,000 naive CD8 T cells was split into five aliquots, four of which were sequenced. This methods study used CD8 T cells to benchmark TCR RNA copy counting and molecular-identifier clustering-based TCR repertoire sequencing (MIDCIRS).

Libraries of naive CD8 T cells were built from about 19,000 to 1,100,000 sorted cells, with 10%, 30% or 50% of the purified RNA used. Naive CD8 T cells were FACS-sorted as CD8+CD4-CCR7+CD45RA+ on a BD FACSAria II into RLT Plus buffer. To test detection sensitivity, Jurkat RNA equal to approximately ten TCR copies was added to samples of about 20,000-1,000,000 naive CD8 T cells. CD8 T cells were enriched with RosetteSep CD8+ T Cell Enrichment Cocktail and Ficoll-Paque, followed by ACK red cell lysis. Study-level results and caveats: Modeling indicated around 2.7 TCR RNA copies recovered per cell, compared with about 10 by digital PCR, which implies a capture efficiency of approximately 30%. In CMV-specific effector cells, over 98% of molecules were held by clones above 20 RNA copies, whereas under 1% of molecules were held by such clones in naive cells. Spiked-in Jurkat TCR RNA (around nine copies' worth), which is not part of the donor repertoire, was contained in the naive libraries. When barcode sub-clustering was omitted, TCR diversity was inflated by chimeric consensus sequences, with chimeras reaching as high as 47%. Highly expanded clone sizes could be underestimated because identical TCR molecules may share a barcode. Even against a background of about a million naive CD8 T cells, spiked-in Jurkat TCR RNA amounting to a single cell's worth was reported to be detectable.

The germline V gene provides CDR1 SGHAT and CDR2 FQNNGV. V is pruned by 1 base and J by 0 bases, leaving 13 bases of the junction without a gene match. Its CDR3 holds 19 amino acids, cysteine through phenylalanine. Of all the DNA, just the CDR3 is kept, 57 bases in frame from base 1. Libraries were built with PCR. TCRdb lists the instrument as NextSeq 500. Preparation of bulk TCR libraries followed a previously described approach, with the TCR primers listed in Table S5. The Qiagen AllPrep DNA/RNA kit was used to purify total RNA. Reads from multiple sequencing runs of the same library were pooled before analysis. The original methods were these. Only reads with exact TCR constant sequence were kept, trimmed to 150 nt, and grouped by their 12-nt molecular barcodes. Reads inside each barcode group were sub-clustered using a 15% Levenshtein threshold, and a quality-weighted consensus sequence was constructed for each RNA molecule. Non-functional sequences were excluded, and lower-count sequences lying one edit away from another sequence were also excluded. Based on a fit of two negative binomial distributions, barcode sub-clusters having less than 20% of the maximum read count were discarded. In-frame beta chains were kept once TCRdb had trimmed the public reads at Q25 with fastp and called clones with MiXCR. CDR3 protein duplicates are merged, each entry listing the most common genes and DNA. The V and J calls come from TCRdb's annotation, not from the publication. In this sample the table shows hundreds of thousands of distinct CDR3 sequences, over 20% of which occur a single time. About 0.73% of the sample is in the top ten clones.

Only a few counts were recorded for this clonotype. Its antigen is currently not known. Base qualities were left out, and no much larger clone turns up one base away. The sample taken for sequencing was naive CD8+ T cells from blood, with Jurkat cell RNA spiked in. The cell subset or site label here, explained by the study, means: FACS-sorted CD8+CD4-CCR7+CD45RA+ naive T cells. This sequence originates from a human donor in good health. Some libraries in this study had Jurkat cell RNA spiked in. This receptor chain uses TRBV11-2 and TRBJ2-7, with 9 bases matching TRBD1. The bases are TGTGCCAGCAGCTTAGTTAAGTTCTCCGGGACAGGGATCTCCTACGAGCAGTACTTC. It is translated as CASSLVKFSGTGISYEQYF. Here the CDR3 is joined to the reference TRBV11-2 and TRBJ2-7 genes, and the full variable domain is: EAGVAQSPRYKIIEKRQSVAFWCNPISGHATLYWYQQILGQGPKLLIQFQNNGVVDDSQLPKDRFSAERLKGVDSTLKIQPAKLEDSAVYLCASSLVKFSGTGISYEQYFGPGTRLTVT.